The 9 T cell receptor beta chains below were found in one sample sequenced in a study of blood T cell repertoires in COVID-19. Only in-frame clones appear in the TCRdb table, and some are missing; sequencing was by immunoSEQ multiplex PCR. The sample records approximately 470,000 clones, roughly 90% being singletons. The sample consisted of PBMCs or T cells enriched from blood (not recorded which). The origin of the receptors is a woman under 30 who had recovered from COVID-19.

V usage is TRBV3-1 (or the pseudogene TRBV3-2) and J usage is TRBJ2-3; D might be TRBD1 (6 bases). V lost 1 base and J lost 2, with 7 bases in between. The CDR3 runs to 14 residues. Germline lookup yields CDR1 LGHDT and CDR2 YNNKEL (reference sequence). CDR3: CASSQGGLTDTQYF. CDR3 in DNA: TGTGCCAGCAGCCAAGGGGGGCTCACAGATACGCAGTATTTT.

The genes are TRBV5-4 and TRBJ2-5; perhaps TRBD2 as D (6 bases). This CDR3 is built from 10 residues. The V end was cut by 5 bases, the J end by 7 bases, with 6 bases between. Germline CDR1 reads SGHNT; CDR2 reads YYREEE (reference sequence). CDR3 bases: TGTGCCAGCAGGGGGGGGACCCAGTACTTC. Amino acids: CASRGGTQYF.

The chain employs TRBV15 and TRBJ2-5, with a weak D call TRBD2 (7 bases). In germline, CDR1 is LNHNV, CDR2 YYDKDF (reference sequence). CDR3 size: 13 residues. Trimming shortened V by 5 bases and J by 5 bases, and 12 bases separated the two germline ends. This CDR3 is CATSAGGRETQYF. The CDR3 DNA reads as TGTGCCACCAGCGCCGGGGGGCGGGAGACCCAGTACTTC.

The chain joins TRBV11-2 to TRBJ2-7, with 9 bases fitting TRBD2. Trimming took 6 bases from V and 6 from J; bases not matched to a gene: 6. Germline V lookup: CDR1 SGHAT, CDR2 FQNNGV. The CDR3 consists of 13 residues. The CDR3 loop reads CASSSGLAPEQYF. As DNA, the CDR3 is TGTGCCAGCAGTTCGGGACTAGCCCCCGAGCAGTACTTC.

The V gene is TRBV11-2, the J gene TRBJ2-2; the D gene is possibly TRBD2 (6 bases). V was trimmed by 6 bases and J by 1 base, leaving 9 bases between them. Germline V lookup: CDR1 SGHAT, CDR2 FQNNGV. The CDR3 is 14 amino acids. The CDR3 is CASSWGVNTGELFF. CDR3 DNA sequence: TGTGCCAGCAGTTGGGGGGTGAACACCGGGGAGCTGTTTTTT. Full variable domain (outside the CDR3, taken from reference TRBV11-2 and TRBJ2-2): EAGVAQSPRYKIIEKRQSVAFWCNPISGHATLYWYQQILGQGPKLLIQFQNNGVVDDSQLPKDRFSAERLKGVDSTLKIQPAKLEDSAVYLCASSWGVNTGELFFGEGSRLTVL.

The genes are TRBV7-2 and TRBJ2-1; 8 nucleotides match TRBD1. J lost 5 bases, V lost 5 bases, and 5 bases had no gene match. Per germline, CDR1 SGHTA and CDR2 FQGNSA. This CDR3 is 14 amino acids long. CDR3 sequence: CASSGRGLNNEQFF. In DNA form, the CDR3 reads TGTGCCAGCAGCGGCAGGGGGCTGAACAATGAGCAGTTCTTC.

CDR3 residues: CASSPQGIDYEQYF. CDR3 sequence (DNA): TGTGCCAGCAGCCCACAGGGAATTGACTACGAGCAGTACTTC. The chain links TRBV7-9 to TRBJ2-7; D is perhaps TRBD1 (6 bases). V was clipped by 5 bases and J by 3 bases, with 14 bases between them. The CDR3 sequence is 14 residues long. Germline-derived CDR1 and CDR2 are SEHNR and FQNEAQ (reference sequence).

The gene calls are TRBV5-1 and TRBJ2-4, with 7 positions matching TRBD1. Trimming removed 3 bases from V and 0 bases from J; junction bases left unmatched: 9. CDR1 is SGHRS, CDR2 YFSETQ, per germline. The CDR3 contains 17 residues. The CDR3 loop is CASSWSTDRVAKNIQYF. The CDR3 DNA reads as TGCGCCAGCAGCTGGTCCACTGACAGGGTAGCCAAAAACATTCAGTACTTC.

The chain has TRBV3-1 (or the pseudogene TRBV3-2) and TRBJ1-5; D not certain. V was pared by 2 bases and J by 0 bases, with 5 bases between. The CDR3 totals 14 residues. Germline CDR1 reads LGHDT; CDR2 reads YNNKEL (reference sequence). CDR3 sequence (DNA): TGTGCCAGCAGCCAACAGTATAGCAATCAGCCCCAGCATTTT. This codes for CASSQQYSNQPQHF.